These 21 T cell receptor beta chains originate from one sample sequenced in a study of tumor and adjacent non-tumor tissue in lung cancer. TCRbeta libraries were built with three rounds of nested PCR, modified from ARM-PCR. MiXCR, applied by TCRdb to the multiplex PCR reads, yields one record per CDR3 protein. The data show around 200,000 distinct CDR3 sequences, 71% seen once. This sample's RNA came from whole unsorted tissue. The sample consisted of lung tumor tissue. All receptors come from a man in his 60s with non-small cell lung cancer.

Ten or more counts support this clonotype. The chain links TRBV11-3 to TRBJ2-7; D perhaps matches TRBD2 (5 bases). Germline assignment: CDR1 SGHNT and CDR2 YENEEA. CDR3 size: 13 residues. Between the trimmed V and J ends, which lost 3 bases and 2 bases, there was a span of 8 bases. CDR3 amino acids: CASSFDGTYEQYF. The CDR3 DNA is TGTGCCAGCAGCTTCGACGGGACCTACGAGCAGTACTTC.

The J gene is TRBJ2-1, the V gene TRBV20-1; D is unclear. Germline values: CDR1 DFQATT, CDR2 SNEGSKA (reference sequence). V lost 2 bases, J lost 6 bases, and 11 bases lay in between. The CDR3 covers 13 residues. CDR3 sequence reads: CSARKAIANEQFF. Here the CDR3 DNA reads TGCAGTGCTAGAAAGGCTATAGCCAATGAGCAGTTCTTC.

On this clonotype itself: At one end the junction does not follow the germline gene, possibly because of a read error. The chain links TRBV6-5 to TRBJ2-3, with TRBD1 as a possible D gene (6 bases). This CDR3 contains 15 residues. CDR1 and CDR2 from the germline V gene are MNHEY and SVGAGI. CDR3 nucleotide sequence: TGTACCAGCAGTTACACGGCAGGGGTTCCAGATACACAGTATTTT. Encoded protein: CTSSYTAGVPDTQYF.

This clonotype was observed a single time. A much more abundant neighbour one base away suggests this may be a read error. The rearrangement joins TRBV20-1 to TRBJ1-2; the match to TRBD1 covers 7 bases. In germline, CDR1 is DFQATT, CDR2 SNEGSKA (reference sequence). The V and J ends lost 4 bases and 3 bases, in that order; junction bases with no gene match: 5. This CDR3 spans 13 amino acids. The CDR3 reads CSATQGVDYGYTF. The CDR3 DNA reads TGCAGTGCTACCCAGGGGGTAGACTATGGCTACACCTTC.

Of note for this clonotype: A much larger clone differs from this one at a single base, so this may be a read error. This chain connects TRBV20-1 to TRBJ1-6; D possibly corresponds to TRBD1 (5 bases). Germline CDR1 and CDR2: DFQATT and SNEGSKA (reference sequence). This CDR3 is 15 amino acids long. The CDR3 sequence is CSARAGTDYNSPHHF. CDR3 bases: TGCAGTGCTAGAGCCGGGACTGACTATAATTCACCCCACCACTTT.

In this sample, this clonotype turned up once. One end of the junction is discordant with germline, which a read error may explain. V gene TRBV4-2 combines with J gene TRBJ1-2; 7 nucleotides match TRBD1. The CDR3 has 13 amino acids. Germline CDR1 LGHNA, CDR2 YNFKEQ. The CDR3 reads CTSSQGTDYGYTF. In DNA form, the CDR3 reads TGTACCAGCAGCCAAGGGACAGATTATGGCTACACCTTC.

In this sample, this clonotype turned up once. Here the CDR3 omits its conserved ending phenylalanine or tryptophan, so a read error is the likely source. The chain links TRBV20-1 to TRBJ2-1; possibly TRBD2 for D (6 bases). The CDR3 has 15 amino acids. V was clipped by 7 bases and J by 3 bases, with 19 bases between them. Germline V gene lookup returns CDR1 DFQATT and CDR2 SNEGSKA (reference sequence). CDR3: CSVSKGGRVYNEQFI. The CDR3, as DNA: TGCAGTGTGTCTAAGGGAGGCAGGGTCTACAATGAGCAGTTCATC.

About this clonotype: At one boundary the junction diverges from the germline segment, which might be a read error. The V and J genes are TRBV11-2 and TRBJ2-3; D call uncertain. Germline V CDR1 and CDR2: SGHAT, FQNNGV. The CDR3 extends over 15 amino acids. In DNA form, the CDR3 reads TGTGCCAGCTGCTTTTTCCTAGAGGTGTCAGATACGCAGTATTTT. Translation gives CASCFFLEVSDTQYF. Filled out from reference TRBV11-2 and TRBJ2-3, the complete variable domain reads EAGVAQSPRYKIIEKRQSVAFWCNPISGHATLYWYQQILGQGPKLLIQFQNNGVVDDSQLPKDRFSAERLKGVDSTLKIQPAKLEDSAVYLCASCFFLEVSDTQYFGPGTRLTVL.

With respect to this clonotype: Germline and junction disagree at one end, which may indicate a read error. The CDR3 sequence is CASSLGSGGGNERFF. The CDR3 DNA reads as TGTGCCAGCAGCTTAGGGTCGGGGGGCGGTAATGAGCGGTTCTTC. V is TRBV11-2 and J is TRBJ2-1, with D possibly TRBD2 on 7 matching bases. This CDR3 is built from 15 residues. Germline CDR1 and CDR2: SGHAT and FQNNGV.

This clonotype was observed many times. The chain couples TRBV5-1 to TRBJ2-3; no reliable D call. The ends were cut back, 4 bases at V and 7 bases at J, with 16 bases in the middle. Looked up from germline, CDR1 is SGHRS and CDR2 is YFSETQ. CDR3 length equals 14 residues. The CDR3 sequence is CASSMRPPLNTQYF. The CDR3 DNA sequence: TGCGCCAGCAGCATGCGACCCCCCTTGAATACGCAGTATTTT.

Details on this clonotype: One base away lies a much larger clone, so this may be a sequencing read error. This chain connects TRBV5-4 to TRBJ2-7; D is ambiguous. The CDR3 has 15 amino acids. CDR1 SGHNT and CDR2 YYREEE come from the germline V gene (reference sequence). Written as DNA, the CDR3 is TGTGTCAGCAGCTCCCGGTACTCCGACTCCTACGAGCAGTACTTC. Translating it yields CVSSSRYSDSYEQYF. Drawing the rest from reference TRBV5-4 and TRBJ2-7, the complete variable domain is ETGVTQSPTHLIKTRGQQVTLRCSSQSGHNTVSWYQQALGQGPQFIFQYYREEENGRGNFPPRFSGLQFPNYSSELNVNALELDDSALYLCVSSSRYSDSYEQYFGPGTRLTVT.

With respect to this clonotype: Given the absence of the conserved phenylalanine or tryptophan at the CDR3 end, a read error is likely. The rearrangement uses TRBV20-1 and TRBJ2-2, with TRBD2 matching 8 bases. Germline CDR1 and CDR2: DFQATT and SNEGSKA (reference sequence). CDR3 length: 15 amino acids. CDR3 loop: CSVRATSGGLGELFS. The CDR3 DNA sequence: TGCAGTGTTAGAGCTACTAGCGGCGGGCTCGGGGAGCTGTTTTCT.

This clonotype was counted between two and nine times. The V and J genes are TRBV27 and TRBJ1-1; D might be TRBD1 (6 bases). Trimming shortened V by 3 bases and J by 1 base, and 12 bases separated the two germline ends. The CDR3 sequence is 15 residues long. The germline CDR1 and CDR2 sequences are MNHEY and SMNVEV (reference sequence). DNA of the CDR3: TGTGCCAGCAGTTTGGGGGCAGCCCGGAACACTGAAGCTTTCTTT. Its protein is CASSLGAARNTEAFF.

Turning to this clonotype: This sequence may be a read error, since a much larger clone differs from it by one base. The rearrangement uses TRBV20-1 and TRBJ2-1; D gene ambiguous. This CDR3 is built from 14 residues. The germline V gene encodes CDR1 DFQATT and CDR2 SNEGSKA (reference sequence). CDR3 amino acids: CSAKDLNSHNEQFF. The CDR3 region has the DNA TGCAGTGCTAAAGACTTAAACTCCCACAATGAGCAGTTCTTC.

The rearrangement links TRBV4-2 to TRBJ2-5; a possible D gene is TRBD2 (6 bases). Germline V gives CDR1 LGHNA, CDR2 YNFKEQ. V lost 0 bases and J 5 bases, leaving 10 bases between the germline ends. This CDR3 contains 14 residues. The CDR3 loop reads CASSQDAGRETQYF. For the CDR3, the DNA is TGTGCCAGCAGCCAAGATGCAGGGAGGGAGACCCAGTACTTC.

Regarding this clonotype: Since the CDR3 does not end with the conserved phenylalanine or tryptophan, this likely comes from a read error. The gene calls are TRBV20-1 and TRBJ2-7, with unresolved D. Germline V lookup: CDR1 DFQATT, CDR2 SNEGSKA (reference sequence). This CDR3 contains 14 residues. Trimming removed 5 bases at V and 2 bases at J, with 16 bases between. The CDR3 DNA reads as TGCAGTGCTGTAAGGTTGGCGAGTCCCTACGAGCAGTACTTA. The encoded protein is CSAVRLASPYEQYL.

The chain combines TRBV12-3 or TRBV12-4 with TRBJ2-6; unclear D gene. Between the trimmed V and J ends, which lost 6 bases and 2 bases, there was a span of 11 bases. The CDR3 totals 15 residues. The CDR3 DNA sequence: TGTGCCAGCAGCCCCGCCACAACTGGGGCCAACGTCCTGACTTTC. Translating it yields CASSPATTGANVLTF.

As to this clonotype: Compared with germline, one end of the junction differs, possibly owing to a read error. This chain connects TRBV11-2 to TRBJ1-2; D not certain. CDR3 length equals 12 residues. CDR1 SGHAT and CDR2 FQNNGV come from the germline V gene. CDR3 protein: CASSEGRYCYTF. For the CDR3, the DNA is TGTGCCAGCAGCGAAGGACGCTATTGCTACACCTTC. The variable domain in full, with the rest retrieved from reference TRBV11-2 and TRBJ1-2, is EAGVAQSPRYKIIEKRQSVAFWCNPISGHATLYWYQQILGQGPKLLIQFQNNGVVDDSQLPKDRFSAERLKGVDSTLKIQPAKLEDSAVYLCASSEGRYCYTFGSGTRLTVV.

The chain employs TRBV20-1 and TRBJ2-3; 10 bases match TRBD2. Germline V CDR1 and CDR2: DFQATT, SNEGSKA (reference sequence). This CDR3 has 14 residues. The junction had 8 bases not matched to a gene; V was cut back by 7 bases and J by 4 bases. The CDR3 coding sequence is TGCAGTGATGAACTAGCGGGGAAGGCAGATACGCAGTATTTT. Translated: CSDELAGKADTQYF.

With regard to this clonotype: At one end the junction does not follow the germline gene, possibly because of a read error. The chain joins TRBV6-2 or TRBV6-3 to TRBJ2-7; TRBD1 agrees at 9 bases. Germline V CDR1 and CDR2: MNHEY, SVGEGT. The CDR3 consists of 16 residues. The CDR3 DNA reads TGTCCCAGCAGTCGGGGCGGGACAGGGCGGCCCTACGAGCAGTACTTC. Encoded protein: CPSSRGGTGRPYEQYF.

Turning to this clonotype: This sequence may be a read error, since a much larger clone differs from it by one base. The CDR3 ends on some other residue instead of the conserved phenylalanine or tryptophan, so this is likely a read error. DNA of the CDR3: TGTGCCAGCAGTTACGCGACAGCGAACACTGAAGCTTTCTCT. Its protein product is CASSYATANTEAFS. The genes are TRBV6-2 or TRBV6-3 and TRBJ1-1; perhaps TRBD1 as D (5 bases). The V end lost 2 bases, the J end lost 1 base, and 8 bases lay between the germline ends. Germline V gene sequence: CDR1 MNHEY, CDR2 SVGEGT. This CDR3 has 14 amino acids.